The 14 T cell receptor beta chains below all came from one sample that was sequenced in a study of brain T cells in children with intractable seizures. The time point: blood from clinic visit 5 months post-surgery; TSC patient then seizure free. Generated by immunoSEQ multiplex PCR, the TCRdb table keeps only in-frame clones and is missing some. Of about 340,000 clones in the sample, 93% were seen once. This specimen consisted of peripheral blood, obtained less than 6 months after surgery. The origin of the receptors is a boy in the first two years of life with tuberous sclerosis and intractable seizures.

The chain combines TRBV9 with TRBJ2-5; D uncertain. The CDR3 is 11 residues long. The germline V gene encodes CDR1 SGDLS and CDR2 YYNGEE. The V gene lost 3 bases and the J gene lost 1 base, with 1 base spanning the gap. The CDR3 DNA is TGTGCCAGCAGCGCCCAAGAGACCCAGTACTTC. Protein: CASSAQETQYF.

The genes are TRBV27 and TRBJ2-7; perhaps TRBD1 as D (6 bases). Per the germline V gene, CDR1 is MNHEY and CDR2 is SMNVEV (reference sequence). Trimming removed 5 bases at V and 6 bases at J, with 14 bases between. CDR3 length equals 13 residues. This chain's CDR3 is CASSLDRSAEQYF. In nucleotides, the CDR3 is TGTGCCAGCAGTCTAGACAGGTCTGCCGAGCAGTACTTC.

This chain links TRBV3-1 (or the pseudogene TRBV3-2) with TRBJ2-7; D could derive from TRBD1 or TRBD2 (5 bases each). V lost 6 bases and J 1 base, leaving 10 bases between the germline ends. Germline V gene lookup returns CDR1 LGHDT and CDR2 YNNKEL (reference sequence). CDR3 length equals 13 residues. CDR3 bases: TGTGCCAGCAGAAGGGACCCTTCCTACGAGCAGTACTTC. Protein: CASRRDPSYEQYF.

V is TRBV7-2 and J is TRBJ2-6; TRBD1 agrees at 10 bases. In germline, CDR1 is SGHTA, CDR2 FQGNSA. With V trimmed by 1 base and J by 0 bases, 0 bases remained unmatched. This CDR3 is built from 17 residues. CDR3 amino acids: CASSLGTGGSGANVLTF. Written as DNA, the CDR3 is TGTGCCAGCAGCTTAGGGACAGGGGGCTCTGGGGCCAACGTCCTGACTTTC.

This clone was counted a single time. The rearrangement links TRBV19 to TRBJ1-4; tentative D call: TRBD1 (6 bases). CDR1 and CDR2 from the germline V gene are LNHDA and SQIVND (reference sequence). With 2 bases removed from V and 8 bases from J, the gap between germline ends came to 18 bases. CDR3 length equals 16 residues. CDR3 nucleotide sequence: TGTGCCAGTAGTATAACGTTGAACAGGGTAGGAGAAAAACTGTTTTTT. Translating gives CASSITLNRVGEKLFF.

This chain connects TRBV5-1 to TRBJ2-7; 10 bases line up with TRBD1. This CDR3 contains 14 residues. Germline CDR1 and CDR2: SGHRS and YFSETQ. J lost 7 bases, V lost 2 bases, and 6 bases had no gene match. CDR3 loop: CASSFGTGVREQYF. The CDR3 region has the DNA TGCGCCAGCAGCTTCGGGACAGGGGTGAGGGAGCAGTACTTC.

This clone was counted once. The V gene is TRBV5-4, the J gene TRBJ1-2; TRBD1 is a possible D gene (6 bases). V was cut by 5 bases and J by 7 bases, with 12 bases left in between. Per the germline V gene, CDR1 is SGHNT and CDR2 is YYREEE (reference sequence). The CDR3 is 12 residues long. The DNA for the CDR3 is TGTGCCAGCAGTTCAGGGGATGTTGGCTACACCTTC. Protein: CASSSGDVGYTF.

The V and J genes are TRBV6-6 and TRBJ2-7; TRBD1 aligns across 8 bases. Per the germline V gene, CDR1 is MNHNY and CDR2 is SVGAGI (reference sequence). V trimming: 4 bases; J trimming: 5 bases; junction bases outside the gene matches: 7. The CDR3 is 14 residues long. The CDR3 is CASSSRTGSHEQYF. The CDR3 DNA reads TGTGCCAGCAGTTCCCGGACAGGGAGCCACGAGCAGTACTTC.

The chain combines TRBV19 with TRBJ1-1; D not resolved. The V and J ends lost 2 bases and 4 bases respectively, with 11 bases between them. Looked up from germline, CDR1 is LNHDA and CDR2 is SQIVND (reference sequence). This CDR3 has 14 residues. CDR3 in amino acids: CASSITLPITEAFF. Here the CDR3 DNA reads TGTGCCAGTAGTATAACTCTCCCAATCACTGAAGCTTTCTTT.

The gene calls are TRBV2 and TRBJ1-2; 7 nucleotides match TRBD1. Germline-derived CDR1 and CDR2 are SNHLY and FYNNEI. V dropped 7 bases and J dropped 4; count of bases not matched to a gene: 6. The CDR3 contains 13 residues. The CDR3 DNA sequence: TGTGCCAGCAACCCAGGGGGTGGCTATGGCTACACCTTC. As protein: CASNPGGGYGYTF.

V is TRBV6-1 and J is TRBJ2-1; tentatively, D is TRBD1 (6 bases). The V gene's germline CDR1 is MNHNS and CDR2 SASEGT. CDR3 length: 18 residues. V dropped 2 bases and J dropped 4 bases, with 21 bases sitting between them. In DNA, the CDR3 is TGTGCCAGCAGTGAATGGGGATTGGGCAGGGGATTATACAATGAGCAGTTCTTC. Translating gives CASSEWGLGRGLYNEQFF.

The chain recombines TRBV9 with TRBJ1-2; D uncertain. Germline V gives CDR1 SGDLS, CDR2 YYNGEE. The CDR3 is 14 amino acids. V was trimmed by 0 bases and J by 6 bases, leaving 12 bases between them. This chain's CDR3 is CASSVAGGFDGYTF. CDR3 in DNA: TGTGCCAGCAGCGTAGCCGGAGGGTTTGATGGCTACACCTTC.

V is TRBV19 and J is TRBJ1-1; D is possibly TRBD1 (6 bases). V shed 5 bases and J shed 2 bases, with 12 bases lying between them. This CDR3 is built from 14 residues. CDR1 LNHDA and CDR2 SQIVND come from the germline V gene (reference sequence). The DNA for the CDR3 is TGTGCCAGTAGTTTCGGACAGTTTAACACTGAAGCTTTCTTT. This codes for CASSFGQFNTEAFF.

V usage is TRBV7-3 and J usage is TRBJ2-1; TRBD2 matches 9 bases. The CDR3 contains 16 residues. Germline V gives CDR1 SGHTA, CDR2 FQGTGA. The ends lost 6 bases at V and 4 bases at J; junction bases unmatched: 10. The CDR3 DNA reads TGTGCCAGCAGTTTTTATACTAGCGGGCCTTACAATGAGCAGTTCTTC. Its protein is CASSFYTSGPYNEQFF.